This T cell receptor beta chain was documented in a study of T cells in Graves' hyperthyroidism and ophthalmopathy. In its sample, this clonotype was seen many times. The CDR3 regions of TCR beta were amplified from RNA transcripts. Primed by the HTBI set, a first-round RT-PCR was run on the TCR CDR3. TCRdb passed the multiplex PCR reads through MiXCR, listing each CDR3 protein once. The sample has 800,000 or so distinct CDR3 sequences, about two fifths seen once. Patients aged 18 to 65 had newly diagnosed hyperthyroidism lasting under 2 months. Sequencing was done on a sample of blood. The sequence was obtained from a man younger than 35 with Graves' hyperthyroidism.

CDR3 protein: CASSTRLGETQYF. Written as DNA, the CDR3 is TGTGCCAGCAGTACCAGACTAGGCGAGACCCAGTACTTC. This sequence joins TRBV12-3 or TRBV12-4 and TRBJ2-5; D possibly corresponds to TRBD2 (6 bases). The CDR3 spans 13 residues. Trimming took 5 bases from V and 5 from J, leaving 12 bases between them.